This T cell receptor (beta chain) appears in the sequencing data of a study of cytomegalovirus exposure and HLA in healthy donors. TCRdb keeps only in-frame clones here, not all; method: immunoSEQ multiplex PCR. The sample records roughly 60,000 clones, 90% to 96% being singletons. This clonotype was obtained from a woman between 18 and 29 years old in good health and CMV-seronegative. The sample consisted of PBMCs.

As DNA, the CDR3 is TGCAGCGTCCGGACTAGCGGGAGTAGGGATACGCAGTATTTT. Protein: CSVRTSGSRDTQYF. The chain uses TRBV29-1 and TRBJ2-3; 13 nucleotides agree with TRBD2. Germline loops: CDR1 SQVTM, CDR2 ANQGSEA. The CDR3 consists of 14 residues. The junction had 6 bases not matched to a gene; V was cut back by 6 bases and J by 6 bases.